A selection of T cell receptor beta chains follows, all from one sample in a study of blood T cells in healthy people across ages. A single record per CDR3 protein comes from TCRdb applying MiXCR to the 5' RACE reads. The data contain fewer than 650,000 distinct CDR3 sequences, roughly a quarter of them singletons. The same data also went into a second study, on T cells of mothers and their children.

Input material: blood. All receptors come from a boy between 2 and 10 years old in good health. Each CDR3 is given with its conserved first and last residue. D genes are given only for firm matches. The size entry is marked missing in some rows and otherwise reads once, few, many or a size class.

J	size	D	V	DNA	CDR3
TRBJ2-3	NA	TRBD2	TRBV7-2	TGTGCCAGTAGCGGGGGGCCGTCGGATACGCAGTATTTT	CASSGGPSDTQYF
TRBJ2-5	few	NA	TRBV5-1	TGCGCCAGCAGAGACCTCACGGGGCGGTACCAAGAGACCCAGTACTTC	CASRDLTGRYQETQYF
TRBJ1-5	few	NA	TRBV12-3/TRBV12-4	TGTGCCAGCAGTTTAACCCCCAATCAGCCCCAGCATTTT	CASSLTPNQPQHF
TRBJ2-5	NA	NA	TRBV15	TGTGCCACCAGCAGTCTAAGGGGATCCCAAGAGACCCAGTACTTC	CATSSLRGSQETQYF
TRBJ2-4	few	NA	TRBV10-3	TGTGCCATCAGTGATGGCGGGGTAGCCAAAAACATTCAGTACTTC	CAISDGGVAKNIQYF
TRBJ2-1	few	TRBD2	TRBV20-1	TGCAGTGCTAGAGTAAGGACTAGCGGGATGAATGAGCAGTTCTTC	CSARVRTSGMNEQFF
TRBJ2-6	NA	NA	TRBV7-9	TGTGCCAGCGACCCAGGGGTTGGGGCCAACGTCCTGACTTTC	CASDPGVGANVLTF
TRBJ2-5	many	TRBD2	TRBV5-4	TGTGCCAGCAGTTCGTGGGCTAGCGGGCAAGAGACCCAGTACTTC	CASSSWASGQETQYF
TRBJ2-7	NA	NA	TRBV29-1	TGCAGCGTTGAGTTCAGTTCCTACGAGCAGTACTTC	CSVEFSSYEQYF
TRBJ1-1	NA	NA	TRBV21-1	TGTGCCAGCAGCACCACCGCGAGACGGACGAACACTGAAGCTTTCTTT	CASSTTARRTNTEAFF
TRBJ2-7	few	NA	TRBV29-1	TGCAGCGCTTACGTGGGAGCCACCTACGAGCAGTACTTC	CSAYVGATYEQYF
TRBJ2-1	few	NA	TRBV29-1	TGCAGCGTTGGATGGGACCTCAATGAGCAGTTCTTC	CSVGWDLNEQFF
TRBJ2-7	NA	NA	TRBV6-5	TGTGCCGCCGGACAGTACGAGCAGTACTTC	CAAGQYEQYF
TRBJ1-4	few	NA	TRBV7-9	TGTGCCAGCAGCGACTTACGGACGGTGGATGCTAATGAAAAACTGTTTTTT	CASSDLRTVDANEKLFF
TRBJ2-1	few	NA	TRBV7-6	TGTGCCAGCAGCTCCCTTAGCAATGAGCAGTTCTTC	CASSSLSNEQFF
TRBJ1-3	NA	TRBD1	TRBV15	TGTGCCACCAGCGCTAGGACAGGGGGCAGGTCCTCCTCTGGAAACACCATATATTTT	CATSARTGGRSSSGNTIYF
TRBJ2-1	NA	TRBD2	TRBV6-1	TGTGCCAGCAGCTCACCCCCGGGACTAGCGGGAGGGATCTCCTACAATGAGCAGTTCTTC	CASSSPPGLAGGISYNEQFF
TRBJ2-7	NA	NA	TRBV19	TGTGCCAGTAGTACCCCGGGACGGGGACCCTACGAGCAGTACTTC	CASSTPGRGPYEQYF
TRBJ2-7	few	NA	TRBV5-1	TGCGCCAGCAGCTTGGCGGGCAGGGCCAGCTCCTACGAGCAGTACTTC	CASSLAGRASSYEQYF
TRBJ2-7	few	TRBD2	TRBV7-2	TGTGCCAGCAGCTTATCGTGGACTAGCGGGTCCTACGAGCAGTACTTC	CASSLSWTSGSYEQYF
TRBJ2-3	NA	NA	TRBV12-3/TRBV12-4	TGTGCCAGCAGTTTAGCAGGGACGGGCAAAGATACGCAGTATTTT	CASSLAGTGKDTQYF
TRBJ2-2	NA	NA	TRBV12-3/TRBV12-4	TGTGCCAGCAGTAACGGGCTTGGCGGCGGGGAGCTGTTTTTT	CASSNGLGGGELFF
TRBJ2-1	NA	TRBD2	TRBV12-3/TRBV12-4	TGTGCCAGCAGTTTTCGGCTAGCGGGAGGATCCGAGCAGTTCTTC	CASSFRLAGGSEQFF